A selection of T cell receptor beta chains follows, all from one sample in a study of blood T cell repertoires in COVID-19. Using immunoSEQ multiplex PCR, the repertoire was profiled, and TCRdb retains in-frame clones only, with some absent. The data show about 400,000 clones, more than 75% seen once. Material: PBMCs or T cells enriched from blood (not recorded which). Receptor source: a woman between 25 and 40 years old who had recovered from COVID-19. Both conserved end residues are part of each CDR3. Fields, in order: J gene, D gene, clone size, V gene, CDR3 DNA, CDR3 protein. A D gene is named only where the DNA matches it firmly. The listing skips clone size in some rows; elsewhere it reads once, few, many or a size class.

TRBJ2-7 | TRBD1 | NA | TRBV7-9 | TGTGCCAGCAGCCCTGGGACAGGTATGAACGAGCAGTACTTC | CASSPGTGMNEQYF
TRBJ2-7 | TRBD2 | NA | TRBV19 | TGTGCCAGTAGAGGACTAGCGGGGTGGGAGCAGTACTTC | CASRGLAGWEQYF
TRBJ2-5 | NA | NA | TRBV5-1 | TGCGCCAGCAGCTTGTTAGGGGCGGGGGAGACCCAGTACTTC | CASSLLGAGETQYF
TRBJ1-1 | TRBD1 | NA | TRBV10-3 | TGTGCCATCAGGAGTTTCGGACAGGGTGACACTGAAGCTTTCTTT | CAIRSFGQGDTEAFF
TRBJ2-1 | NA | once | TRBV27 | TGTGCCAGCAGTTACGGGAGCTCCTACAATGAGCAGTTCTTC | CASSYGSSYNEQFF
TRBJ1-6 | NA | NA | TRBV3-1/TRBV3-2 | TGTGCCAGCAGCCAGGGGAACGGGGATTCACCCCTCCACTTT | CASSQGNGDSPLHF
TRBJ1-6 | TRBD1 | NA | TRBV7-9 | TGTGCCAGCAGAGGACAGGGAGAGTCACCCCTCCACTTT | CASRGQGESPLHF
TRBJ1-2 | TRBD1 | once | TRBV27 | TGTGCCAGCAGTTTTTTAGCCCTGGACAGGCACTATGGCTACACCTTC | CASSFLALDRHYGYTF
TRBJ2-2 | NA | NA | TRBV11-2 | TGTGCCAGCAGCCTAGTGGGACTGGGGACAGCCCACACCGGGGAGCTGTTTTTT | CASSLVGLGTAHTGELFF
TRBJ1-2 | NA | NA | TRBV27 | TGTGCCAGCCGGGACGGATCCCGGAGGGATGGCTACACCTTC | CASRDGSRRDGYTF
TRBJ2-7 | NA | NA | TRBV6-5 | TGTGCCAGCATGGGGACAAACTACGAGCAGTACTTC | CASMGTNYEQYF
TRBJ1-3 | NA | NA | TRBV4-1 | TGCGCCAGCAGCCAGGAGGGCACCATATATTTT | CASSQEGTIYF
TRBJ1-2 | NA | NA | TRBV24-1 | TGTGCCACCCAGGGTCCCCAGGGTGGCTACACCTTC | CATQGPQGGYTF
TRBJ2-2 | TRBD1 | NA | TRBV6-5 | TGTGCCAGCAGTCACCGGGACAGGGGCACCGGGGAGCTGTTTTTT | CASSHRDRGTGELFF
TRBJ2-2 | NA | NA | TRBV6-2/TRBV6-3 | TGTGCCAGCAGCAGACTAGTATCCGGGGAGCTGTTTTTT | CASSRLVSGELFF
TRBJ2-2 | TRBD2 | NA | TRBV19 | TGTGCCAGTAGTATTACTAGCGGGGCCACCGGGGAGCTGTTTTTT | CASSITSGATGELFF
TRBJ2-7 | TRBD1 | few | TRBV29-1 | TGCAGCGTCCTGCAGGGGGACTACGAGCAGTACTTC | CSVLQGDYEQYF
TRBJ2-5 | NA | NA | TRBV7-8 | TGTGCCAGTGGGCCTCTCCAAGAGACCCAGTACTTC | CASGPLQETQYF
TRBJ1-1 | NA | few | TRBV11-2 | TGTGCCAGCAGCTTAGACCAGGCCAGTGGTGAAGCTTTCTTT | CASSLDQASGEAFF
TRBJ2-3 | TRBD2 | NA | TRBV15 | TGTGCCACCAGCAGAGAAGGTAGCGGGAGGGCAGATACGCAGTATTTT | CATSREGSGRADTQYF
TRBJ1-5 | TRBD1 | NA | TRBV5-1 | TGCGCCAGCAGCGCCGGACAGGGAGGTCAGCCCCAGCATTTT | CASSAGQGGQPQHF